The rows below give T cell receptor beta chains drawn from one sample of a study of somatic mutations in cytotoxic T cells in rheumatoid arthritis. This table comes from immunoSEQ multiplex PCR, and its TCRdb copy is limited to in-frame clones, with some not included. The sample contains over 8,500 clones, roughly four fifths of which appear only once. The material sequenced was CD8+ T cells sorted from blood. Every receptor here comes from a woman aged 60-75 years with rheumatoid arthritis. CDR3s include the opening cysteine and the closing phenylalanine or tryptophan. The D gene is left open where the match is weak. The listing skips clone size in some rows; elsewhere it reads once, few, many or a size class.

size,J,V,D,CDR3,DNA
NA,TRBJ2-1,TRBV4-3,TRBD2,CASSRRTSHPEQFF,TGCGCCAGCAGCCGTAGGACTAGTCACCCTGAGCAGTTCTTC
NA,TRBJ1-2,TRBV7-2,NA,CASMEELNYGYTF,TGTGCCAGCATGGAGGAGCTCAACTATGGCTACACCTTC
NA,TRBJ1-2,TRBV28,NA,CASSYPGVGYGYTF,TGTGCCAGCAGTTACCCAGGGGTAGGCTATGGCTACACCTTC
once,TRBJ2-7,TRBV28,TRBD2,CASSLSPGGAWTGSSYEQYF,TGTGCCAGCAGTTTATCCCCGGGGGGGGCCTGGACGGGCTCCTCCTACGAGCAGTACTTC
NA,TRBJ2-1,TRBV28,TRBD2,CGGAGTSTRKYNEQFF,TGCGGGGGGGCAGGGACCTCCACCCGAAAGTACAATGAGCAGTTCTTC
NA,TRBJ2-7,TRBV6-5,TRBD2,CASSYSTSGMSYEQYF,TGTGCCAGCAGTTACTCGACCAGCGGGATGTCCTACGAGCAGTACTTC
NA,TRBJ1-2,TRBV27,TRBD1,CASSAGQEVGYTF,TGTGCCAGCAGCGCGGGACAGGAGGTGGGCTACACCTTC
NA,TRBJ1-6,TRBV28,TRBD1,CASSIGPGQSASHF,TGTGCCAGCAGCATAGGCCCGGGACAGTCGGCATCCCACTTT
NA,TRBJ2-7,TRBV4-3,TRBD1,CASSPTVGDRGGEQYF,TGCGCCAGCAGCCCAACCGTGGGAGACAGGGGAGGAGAGCAGTACTTC
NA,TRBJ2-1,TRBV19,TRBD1,CASSIKGRGLYNEQFF,TGTGCCAGTAGTATAAAAGGCAGGGGGCTCTACAATGAGCAGTTCTTC
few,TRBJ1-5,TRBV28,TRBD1,CASSFDRESDQPQHF,TGTGCCAGCAGTTTTGACAGGGAGTCCGATCAGCCCCAGCATTTT
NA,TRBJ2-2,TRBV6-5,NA,CASSYLVGELFF,TGTGCCAGCAGTTACTTAGTCGGGGAGCTGTTTTTT
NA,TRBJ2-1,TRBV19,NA,CASTEVFPGRNEQFF,TGTGCCAGTACGGAGGTCTTCCCGGGGAGAAATGAGCAGTTCTTC
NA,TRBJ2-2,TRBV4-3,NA,CASSQARQEANTGELFF,TGCGCCAGCAGCCAAGCGCGGCAGGAGGCGAACACCGGGGAGCTGTTTTTT
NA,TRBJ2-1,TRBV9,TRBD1,CASGEDVEGAWSYNEQFF,TGTGCCAGCGGGGAAGACGTAGAGGGGGCTTGGTCCTACAATGAGCAGTTCTTC
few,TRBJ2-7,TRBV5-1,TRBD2,CASSLGTSGRIYEQYF,TGCGCCAGCAGCTTAGGGACTAGCGGGAGAATCTACGAGCAGTACTTC
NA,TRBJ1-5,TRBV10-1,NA,CASSVGAPDQPQHF,TGCGCCAGCAGTGTAGGGGCGCCGGATCAGCCCCAGCATTTT